This passage covers 29 T cell receptor beta chains from one sample sequenced in a study of T cell responses to AZD1222 COVID-19 vaccine. Sequenced by immunoSEQ multiplex PCR; TCRdb stores in-frame clones only, minus some. The data hold 96,000 or so clones, with 85% to 90% observed a single time. The sequencing used peripheral blood, collected on day 0 of AZD1222 vaccination. The receptors were gathered from an adult in good health.

V is TRBV9 and J is TRBJ1-1; D gene uncertain. This CDR3 spans 16 amino acids. Trimming pared 3 bases from V and 1 base from J, leaving 16 bases between. CDR1 is SGDLS, CDR2 YYNGEE, per germline. The CDR3 reads CASSGRAGRSNTEAFF. The CDR3 region has the DNA TGTGCCAGCAGCGGGCGGGCAGGTAGATCGAACACTGAAGCTTTCTTT.

The chain combines TRBV9 with TRBJ2-7, with 13 bases that match TRBD2. Per the germline V gene, CDR1 is SGDLS and CDR2 is YYNGEE. Trimming removed 4 bases from V and 4 bases from J; junction bases left unmatched: 11. The CDR3 is made up of 17 amino acids. In nucleotides, the CDR3 is TGTGCCAGCAGCTCCGGGACTAGCGGGACTGAAAAGTACGAGCAGTACTTC. Translating gives CASSSGTSGTEKYEQYF.

The chain carries TRBV5-1 and TRBJ1-2; the D gene is possibly TRBD1 (5 bases). V was pared by 0 bases and J by 4 bases, with 7 bases between. CDR3 length: 13 residues. The germline V gene has CDR1 SGHRS and CDR2 YFSETQ. The CDR3 coding sequence is TGCGCCAGCAGCTTGGCCGACAGCTATGGCTACACCTTC. Translated: CASSLADSYGYTF.

This chain uses TRBV19 with TRBJ2-1; perhaps TRBD2 as D (6 bases). The germline CDR1 and CDR2 sequences are LNHDA and SQIVND (reference sequence). V was pared by 7 bases and J by 0 bases, with 13 bases between. This CDR3 has 15 amino acids. CDR3 in DNA: TGTGCCAGTACTCTGGAGGGGAGCTCCTACAATGAGCAGTTCTTC. It specifies CASTLEGSSYNEQFF.

This clone came up once. The chain employs TRBV13 and TRBJ2-6, with 7 positions matching TRBD1. The CDR3 loop spans 16 amino acids. V lost 5 bases and J lost 2; bases outside the gene matches: 6. The germline V gene has CDR1 PRHDT and CDR2 FYEKMQ (reference sequence). The CDR3 DNA reads as TGTGCCAGCAGCCCAAACAGGGGTACTGGGGCCAACGTCCTGACTTTC. This gives the protein CASSPNRGTGANVLTF.

The CDR3 sequence: CASRRDNGLAEGYEQYF. CDR3 DNA sequence: TGTGCCAGCAGGCGGGACAATGGACTAGCGGAAGGCTACGAGCAGTACTTC. This rearrangement joins TRBV6-4 to TRBJ2-7, with 10 bases aligning to TRBD2. The germline V gene encodes CDR1 MRHNA and CDR2 SNTAGT. The CDR3 contains 17 residues. The J segment lost 3 bases and the V segment lost 6 bases, leaving 14 bases of the junction unmatched.

This clone was seen only once. The J gene is TRBJ1-1, the V gene TRBV3-1 (or the pseudogene TRBV3-2); D perhaps matches TRBD1 (5 bases). Trimming cost V 3 bases and J 6 bases, with 17 bases left between them. The CDR3 length is 15 residues. Germline CDR1 and CDR2: LGHDT and YNNKEL (reference sequence). DNA of the CDR3: TGTGCCAGCAGCCAGGGACCAGGGATTGTCTCTGAAGCTTTCTTT. It is translated as CASSQGPGIVSEAFF.

This clone appeared a single time. The chain links TRBV27 to TRBJ2-2; D may be TRBD2 (7 bases). Trimming took 4 bases from V and 4 from J, leaving 16 bases between them. This CDR3 is built from 16 residues. From germline, CDR1 is MNHEY and CDR2 SMNVEV (reference sequence). The CDR3 coding sequence is TGTGCCAGCAGTTCCCGGGGAGGGGGTGGCACCGGGGAGCTGTTTTTT. Residues: CASSSRGGGGTGELFF.

The chain combines TRBV9 with TRBJ2-1; 11 bases align to TRBD2. With V trimmed by 3 bases and J by 6 bases, 8 bases remained unmatched. The CDR3 consists of 16 residues. Germline CDR1 reads SGDLS; CDR2 reads YYNGEE. The CDR3 nucleotides read TGTGCCAGCAGCGGACTAGCGGGACGGGGCCCCAATGAGCAGTTCTTC. It translates to CASSGLAGRGPNEQFF.

This chain joins TRBV12-3 or TRBV12-4 and TRBJ2-7; D unresolved. Trimming shortened V by 5 bases and J by 6 bases, and 14 bases separated the two germline ends. The CDR3 extends over 13 amino acids. In nucleotides, the CDR3 is TGTGCCAGCAGTCCCCAAGGGTCGGCCGAGCAGTACTTC. This encodes CASSPQGSAEQYF.

This clone was seen just once. This chain uses TRBV19 with TRBJ1-3, with D unresolved. Trimming stripped 6 bases from V and 8 bases from J, with 11 bases between. Germline V gene data show CDR1 as LNHDA and CDR2 as SQIVND (reference sequence). There are 12 residues in the CDR3. The CDR3 DNA follows: TGTGCCAGTAGGAGCTTTGCGGACACCATATATTTT. Encoded protein: CASRSFADTIYF.

The V gene is TRBV6-5, the J gene TRBJ2-7, with a weak D call TRBD1 (6 bases). The germline V gene has CDR1 MNHEY and CDR2 SVGAGI. V was cut by 8 bases and J by 3 bases, with 17 bases left in between. This CDR3 has 14 residues. CDR3 nucleotide sequence: TGTGCCAGCGCGGCCCGGGACAAAAGCTACGAGCAGTACTTC. It encodes CASAARDKSYEQYF.

The chain carries TRBV6-5 and TRBJ1-2; TRBD1 agrees at 8 bases. J was trimmed by 0 bases and V by 5 bases; bases with no gene match: 5. Germline lookup yields CDR1 MNHEY and CDR2 SVGAGI. The CDR3 has 15 amino acids. The CDR3 region has the DNA TGTGCCAGCAGTCTCGGGACAGGCTCTAACTATGGCTACACCTTC. Translated, it gives CASSLGTGSNYGYTF.

The genes are TRBV7-3 and TRBJ1-2; tentatively, D is TRBD1 (6 bases). V was shortened by 1 base and J by 6 bases, with 15 bases between the two germline ends. Germline V gives CDR1 SGHTA, CDR2 FQGTGA. This CDR3 is built from 15 residues. For the CDR3, the DNA is TGTGCCAGCAGCTTAAACAGGGTGTCAGCCGATGGCTACACCTTC. Encoded protein: CASSLNRVSADGYTF.

The V and J genes are TRBV2 and TRBJ2-3; 11 bases are a match to TRBD2. The V segment lost 7 bases and the J segment 6 bases; nucleotides outside the gene matches: 9. The CDR3 totals 15 residues. In germline, CDR1 is SNHLY, CDR2 FYNNEI. The chain's CDR3 is CASTDLAGGMDTQYF. DNA of the CDR3: TGTGCCAGCACCGATTTAGCGGGAGGGATGGATACGCAGTATTTT.

J is TRBJ1-1 and V is TRBV2; D is uncertain. CDR1 is SNHLY and CDR2 is FYNNEI in the germline V gene. Trimming cost V 7 bases and J 0 bases, with 3 bases left between them. The CDR3 is 11 amino acids. As DNA, the CDR3 is TGTGCCAGCAACGTGAACACTGAAGCTTTCTTT. Encoded protein: CASNVNTEAFF. Full variable domain (missing parts from reference TRBV2 and TRBJ1-1): EPEVTQTPSHQVTQMGQEVILRCVPISNHLYFYWYRQILGQKVEFLVSFYNNEISEKSEIFDDQFSVERPDGSNFTLKIRSTKLEDSAMYFCASNVNTEAFFGQGTRLTVV.

The gene calls are TRBV6-2 or TRBV6-3 and TRBJ2-7; D is uncertain. The V end was cut by 6 bases, the J end by 5 bases, with 5 bases between. The CDR3 sequence is 10 residues long. Germline CDR1 is MNHEY and CDR2 is SVGEGT. Here the CDR3 reads CASSANEQYF. The CDR3 DNA reads as TGTGCCAGCAGCGCTAACGAGCAGTACTTC.

J is TRBJ2-1 and V is TRBV6-2 or TRBV6-3; D remains ambiguous. CDR3 size: 15 residues. Trimming left V 2 bases short and J 5 bases short, with 13 bases between. Looked up from germline, CDR1 is MNHEY and CDR2 is SVGEGT. The CDR3 DNA is TGTGCCAGCAGTTACGCACTCGGCGCCAACAATGAGCAGTTCTTC. Translating it yields CASSYALGANNEQFF.

The V call is TRBV6-5, the J call TRBJ2-7, with D possibly matching TRBD1 (6 bases). Germline CDR1 is MNHEY and CDR2 is SVGAGI. V lost 5 bases and J lost 0, with 8 bases in between. CDR3 length equals 13 residues. The CDR3, as DNA: TGTGCCAGCAGTACAGGGAGCTCCTACGAGCAGTACTTC. Protein sequence: CASSTGSSYEQYF.

The CDR3 DNA follows: TGTGCCAGCATCCCGGGGACAGAACTAGCCAAAAACATTCAGTACTTC. Its protein product is CASIPGTELAKNIQYF. The chain has TRBV9 and TRBJ2-4; 7 nucleotides line up with TRBD1. CDR3 length: 16 amino acids. Germline-derived CDR1 and CDR2 are SGDLS and YYNGEE. The V segment lost 6 bases and the J segment 0 bases; nucleotides outside the gene matches: 9.

This clone was detected a few times. V and J are TRBV3-1 (or the pseudogene TRBV3-2) and TRBJ2-7; TRBD1 aligns across 8 bases. V lost 5 bases, J lost 2 bases, and 2 bases stayed unmatched. The CDR3 is 13 residues long. Germline V CDR1 and CDR2: LGHDT, YNNKEL (reference sequence). The CDR3 region is CASSSTGAYEQYF. CDR3 DNA sequence: TGTGCCAGCAGCTCGACAGGGGCCTACGAGCAGTACTTC.

The chain links TRBV6-2 or TRBV6-3 to TRBJ1-5; D unresolved. The length of the CDR3 is 15 residues. V lost 6 bases to trimming and J lost 2 bases, with 14 bases between them. The V gene's germline CDR1 is MNHEY and CDR2 SVGEGT. The CDR3 loop reads CASSPNRRGNQPQHF. DNA of the CDR3: TGTGCCAGCAGCCCCAATAGGAGGGGCAATCAGCCCCAGCATTTT.

The chain combines TRBV24-1 with TRBJ2-1; D unclear. There are 14 residues in the CDR3. Looked up from germline, CDR1 is KGHDR and CDR2 is SFDVKD. The ends were cut back, 0 bases at V and 2 bases at J, with 4 bases in the middle. CDR3 region: CATSDLAPYNEQFF. CDR3 DNA sequence: TGTGCCACCAGTGATTTGGCACCCTACAATGAGCAGTTCTTC.

The chain links TRBV7-8 to TRBJ2-7, with D possibly matching TRBD2 (5 bases). CDR3 length equals 14 residues. Germline CDR1 SGHVS, CDR2 FQNEAQ. Between the trimmed V and J ends, which lost 0 bases and 6 bases, there was a span of 12 bases. CDR3 bases: TGTGCCAGCAGCTTAGCGGAGGTGCTCCGCGAGCAGTACTTC. This encodes CASSLAEVLREQYF.

This chain links TRBV7-2 with TRBJ1-5, with 9 bases fitting TRBD1. With V trimmed by 5 bases and J by 1 base, 3 bases remained unmatched. The CDR3 loop spans 15 amino acids. The germline CDR1 and CDR2 sequences are SGHTA and FQGNSA. Written as DNA, the CDR3 is TGTGCCAGCAGCAAGGACAGGGGAAGCAATCAGCCCCAGCATTTT. This gives the protein CASSKDRGSNQPQHF.

The genes are TRBV6-4 and TRBJ2-2, with 10 nucleotides matching TRBD2. V was pared by 6 bases and J by 3 bases, with 1 base of the junction left unmatched. Germline lookup yields CDR1 MRHNA and CDR2 SNTAGT. The CDR3 spans 14 residues. In DNA, the CDR3 is TGTGCCAGCAGAGCGGGAGGGGACACCGGGGAGCTGTTTTTT. Its protein product is CASRAGGDTGELFF.

The V gene is TRBV28, the J gene TRBJ2-7, with D possibly called TRBD1 or TRBD2 (6 bases each). The CDR3 spans 15 residues. V dropped 2 bases and J dropped 2 bases, with 13 bases sitting between them. Germline CDR1 MDHEN, CDR2 SYDVKM. As DNA, the CDR3 is TGTGCCAGCAGTTTAGGAGGGGGAGCCCCCTACGAGCAGTACTTC. This translates into CASSLGGGAPYEQYF.

The chain recombines TRBV7-2 with TRBJ2-7; a weak D match, TRBD2 (6 bases). Germline V CDR1 and CDR2: SGHTA, FQGNSA. Trimming left V 1 base short and J 2 bases short, with 9 bases between. This CDR3 is 14 amino acids long. CDR3 sequence reads: CASSLEEGTYEQYF. CDR3 nucleotides: TGTGCCAGCAGCTTAGAGGAGGGGACCTACGAGCAGTACTTC.

The chain is built from TRBV20-1 and TRBJ1-5; possibly TRBD1 for D (5 bases). Per the germline V gene, CDR1 is DFQATT and CDR2 is SNEGSKA (reference sequence). The CDR3 runs to 10 residues. The V end was cut by 2 bases, the J end by 11 bases, with 7 bases between. The CDR3 bases are TGCAGTGCTAGAAGGGACGCCCAGCATTTT. Translating it yields CSARRDAQHF.